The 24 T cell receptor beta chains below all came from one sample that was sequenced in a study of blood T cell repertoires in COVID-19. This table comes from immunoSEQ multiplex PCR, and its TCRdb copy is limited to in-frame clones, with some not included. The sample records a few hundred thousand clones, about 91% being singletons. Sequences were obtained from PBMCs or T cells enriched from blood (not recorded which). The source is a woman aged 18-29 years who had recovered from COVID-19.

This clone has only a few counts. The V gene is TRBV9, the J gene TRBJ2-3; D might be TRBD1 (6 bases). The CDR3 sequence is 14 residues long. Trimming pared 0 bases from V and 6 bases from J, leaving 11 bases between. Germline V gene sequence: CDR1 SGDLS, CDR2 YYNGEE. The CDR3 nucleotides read TGTGCCAGCAGCGTAGCAGGGACATCCGATACGCAGTATTTT. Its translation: CASSVAGTSDTQYF. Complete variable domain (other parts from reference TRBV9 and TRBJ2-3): DSGVTQTPKHLITATGQRVTLRCSPRSGDLSVYWYQQSLDQGLQFLIQYYNGEERAKGNILERFSAQQFPDLHSELNLSSLELGDSALYFCASSVAGTSDTQYFGPGTRLTVL.

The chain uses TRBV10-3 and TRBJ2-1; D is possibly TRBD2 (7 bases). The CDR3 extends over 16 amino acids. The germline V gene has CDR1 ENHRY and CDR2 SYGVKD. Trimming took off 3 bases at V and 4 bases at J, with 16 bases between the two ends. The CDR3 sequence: CAISDYGGGMYNEQFF. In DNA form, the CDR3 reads TGTGCCATCAGTGATTATGGGGGGGGCATGTACAATGAGCAGTTCTTC.

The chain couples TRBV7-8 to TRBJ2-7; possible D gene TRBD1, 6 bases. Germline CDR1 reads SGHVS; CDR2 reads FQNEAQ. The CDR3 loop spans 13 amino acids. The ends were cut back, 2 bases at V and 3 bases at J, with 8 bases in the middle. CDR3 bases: TGTGCCAGCAGCTTAAGGACAGTCTACGAGCAGTACTTC. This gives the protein CASSLRTVYEQYF.

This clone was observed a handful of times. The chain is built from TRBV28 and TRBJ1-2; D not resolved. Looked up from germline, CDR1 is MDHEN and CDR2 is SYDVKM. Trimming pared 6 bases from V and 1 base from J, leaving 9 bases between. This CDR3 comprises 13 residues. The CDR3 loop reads CASSLTHNYGYTF. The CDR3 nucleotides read TGTGCCAGCAGCCTTACACATAACTATGGCTACACCTTC.

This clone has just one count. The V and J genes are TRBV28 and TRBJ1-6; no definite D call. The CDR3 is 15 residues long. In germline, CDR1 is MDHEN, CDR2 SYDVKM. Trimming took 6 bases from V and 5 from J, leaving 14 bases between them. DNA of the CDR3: TGTGCCAGCAGGCGGGGTGGAAGAAATAATTCACCCCTCCACTTT. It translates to CASRRGGRNNSPLHF.

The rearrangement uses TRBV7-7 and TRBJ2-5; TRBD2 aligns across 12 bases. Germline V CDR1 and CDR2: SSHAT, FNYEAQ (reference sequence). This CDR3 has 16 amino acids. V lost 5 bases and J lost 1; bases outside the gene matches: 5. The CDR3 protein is CASSQGLAGLQETQYF. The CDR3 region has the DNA TGTGCCAGCAGCCAAGGACTAGCGGGACTCCAAGAGACCCAGTACTTC.

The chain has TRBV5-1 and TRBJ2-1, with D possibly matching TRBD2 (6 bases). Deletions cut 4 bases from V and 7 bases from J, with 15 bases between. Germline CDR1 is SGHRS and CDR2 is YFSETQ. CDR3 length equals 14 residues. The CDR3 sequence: CASSPGGVGNEQFF. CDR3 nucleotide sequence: TGCGCCAGCAGCCCGGGCGGGGTTGGGAATGAGCAGTTCTTC.

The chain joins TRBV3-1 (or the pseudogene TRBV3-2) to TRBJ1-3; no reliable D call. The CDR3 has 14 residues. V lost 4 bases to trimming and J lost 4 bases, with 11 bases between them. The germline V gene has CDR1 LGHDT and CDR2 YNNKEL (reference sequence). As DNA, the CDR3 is TGTGCCAGCAGCCGACCGGGTACCGGAAACACCATATATTTT. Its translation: CASSRPGTGNTIYF.

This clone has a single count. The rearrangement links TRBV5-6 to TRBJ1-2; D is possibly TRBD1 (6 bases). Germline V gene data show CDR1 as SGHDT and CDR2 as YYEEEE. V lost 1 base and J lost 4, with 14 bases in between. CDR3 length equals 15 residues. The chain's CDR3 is CASSLLGTRVYGYTF. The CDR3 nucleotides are TGTGCCAGCAGCTTGTTAGGGACAAGAGTCTATGGCTACACCTTC.

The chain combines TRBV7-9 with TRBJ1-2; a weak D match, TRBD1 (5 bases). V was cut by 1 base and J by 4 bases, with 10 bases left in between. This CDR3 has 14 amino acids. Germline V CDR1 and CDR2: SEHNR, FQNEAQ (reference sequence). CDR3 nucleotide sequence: TGTGCCAGCAGCTTAGACCAGGGACTCTATGGCTACACCTTC. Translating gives CASSLDQGLYGYTF.

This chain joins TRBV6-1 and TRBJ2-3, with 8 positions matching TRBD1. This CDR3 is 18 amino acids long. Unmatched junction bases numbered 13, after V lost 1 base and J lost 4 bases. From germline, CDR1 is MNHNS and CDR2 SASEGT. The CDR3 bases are TGTGCCAGCAGTGAAGAGAGTTATTGGACAGGGCCCGCAGATACGCAGTATTTT. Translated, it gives CASSEESYWTGPADTQYF.

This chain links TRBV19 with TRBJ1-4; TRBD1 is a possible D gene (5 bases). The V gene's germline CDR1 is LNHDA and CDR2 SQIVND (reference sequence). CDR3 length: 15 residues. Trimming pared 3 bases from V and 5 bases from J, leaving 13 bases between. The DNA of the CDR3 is TGTGCCAGTAGTATTCGACAGAATGACAATGAAAAACTGTTTTTT. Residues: CASSIRQNDNEKLFF.

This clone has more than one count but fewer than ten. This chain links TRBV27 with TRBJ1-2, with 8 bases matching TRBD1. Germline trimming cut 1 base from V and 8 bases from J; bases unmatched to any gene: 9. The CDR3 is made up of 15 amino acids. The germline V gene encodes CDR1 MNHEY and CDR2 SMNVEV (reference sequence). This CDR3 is CASSLFGQGARGYTF. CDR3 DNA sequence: TGTGCCAGCAGTTTATTTGGGCAGGGGGCGAGAGGCTACACCTTC.

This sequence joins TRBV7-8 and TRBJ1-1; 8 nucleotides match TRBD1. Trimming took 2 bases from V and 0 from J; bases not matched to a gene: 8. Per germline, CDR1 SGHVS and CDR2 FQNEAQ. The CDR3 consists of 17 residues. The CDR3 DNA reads TGTGCCAGCAGCTTACGTCGCTGGACAGGGCTGAACACTGAAGCTTTCTTT. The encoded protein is CASSLRRWTGLNTEAFF.

The chain's CDR3 is CASSRPGLGGANVLTF. The CDR3 DNA follows: TGTGCCAGCAGCCGGCCAGGACTTGGTGGGGCCAACGTCCTGACTTTC. The chain joins TRBV7-9 to TRBJ2-6; D is possibly TRBD2 (5 bases). V gave up 5 bases and J gave up 3 bases, with 14 bases separating them. The CDR3 is 16 residues long. Germline V gene data show CDR1 as SEHNR and CDR2 as FQNEAQ (reference sequence).

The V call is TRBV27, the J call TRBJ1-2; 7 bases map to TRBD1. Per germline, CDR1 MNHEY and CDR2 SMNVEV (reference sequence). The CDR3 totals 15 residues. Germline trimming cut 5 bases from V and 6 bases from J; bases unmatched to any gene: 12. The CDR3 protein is CASSPFGQVLHGYTF. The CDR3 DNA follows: TGTGCCAGCAGTCCCTTCGGACAGGTCCTACATGGCTACACCTTC.

CDR3 in DNA: TGTGCTAGTGGTTTGGTGGGCGGGGAGCAGTACTTC. Encoded protein: CASGLVGGEQYF. The chain uses TRBV12-5 and TRBJ2-7; the D gene is possibly TRBD2 (5 bases). V was cut by 0 bases and J by 7 bases, with 7 bases left in between. The CDR3 length is 12 residues. Germline V gene sequence: CDR1 LGHNT, CDR2 FRNRAP.

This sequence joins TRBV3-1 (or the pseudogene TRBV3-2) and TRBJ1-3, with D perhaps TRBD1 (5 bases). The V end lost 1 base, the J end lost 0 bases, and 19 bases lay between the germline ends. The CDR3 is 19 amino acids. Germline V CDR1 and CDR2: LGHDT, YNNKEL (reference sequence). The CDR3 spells CASSQVEAGPGGSGNTIYF. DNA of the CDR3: TGTGCCAGCAGCCAAGTCGAAGCAGGGCCCGGGGGCTCTGGAAACACCATATATTTT.

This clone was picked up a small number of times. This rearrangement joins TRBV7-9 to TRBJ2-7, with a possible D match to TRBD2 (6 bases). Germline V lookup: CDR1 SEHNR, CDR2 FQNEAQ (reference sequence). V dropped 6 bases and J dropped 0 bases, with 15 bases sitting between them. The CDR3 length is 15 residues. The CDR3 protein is CASSFLSGSSYEQYF. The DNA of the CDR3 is TGTGCCAGCAGTTTCCTTAGCGGCAGCTCCTACGAGCAGTACTTC.

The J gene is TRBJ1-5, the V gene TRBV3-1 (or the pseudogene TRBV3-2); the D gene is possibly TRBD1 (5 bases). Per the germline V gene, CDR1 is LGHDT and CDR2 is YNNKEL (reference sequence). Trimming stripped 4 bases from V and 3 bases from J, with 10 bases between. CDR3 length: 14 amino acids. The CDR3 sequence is CASSPTVLNQPQHF. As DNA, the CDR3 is TGTGCCAGCAGCCCGACAGTACTCAATCAGCCCCAGCATTTT.

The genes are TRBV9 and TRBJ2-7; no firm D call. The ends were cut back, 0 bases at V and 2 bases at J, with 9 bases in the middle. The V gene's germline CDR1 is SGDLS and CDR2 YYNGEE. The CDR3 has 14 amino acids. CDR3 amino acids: CASSVGQLAYEQYF. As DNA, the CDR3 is TGTGCCAGCAGCGTAGGGCAGCTAGCCTACGAGCAGTACTTC.

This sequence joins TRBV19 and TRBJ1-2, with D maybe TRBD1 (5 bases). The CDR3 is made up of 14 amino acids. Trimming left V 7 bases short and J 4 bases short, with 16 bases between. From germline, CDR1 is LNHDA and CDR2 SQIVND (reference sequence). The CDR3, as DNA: TGTGCCAGTAACACAGGAGGGGATGGCTATGGCTACACCTTC. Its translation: CASNTGGDGYGYTF.

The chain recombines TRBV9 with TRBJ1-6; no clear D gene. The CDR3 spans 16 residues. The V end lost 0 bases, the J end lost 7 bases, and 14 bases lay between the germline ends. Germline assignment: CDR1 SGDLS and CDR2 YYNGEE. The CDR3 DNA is TGTGCCAGCAGCGTAGAGGCCCAGTCCGGGAATTCACCCCTCCACTTT. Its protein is CASSVEAQSGNSPLHF.

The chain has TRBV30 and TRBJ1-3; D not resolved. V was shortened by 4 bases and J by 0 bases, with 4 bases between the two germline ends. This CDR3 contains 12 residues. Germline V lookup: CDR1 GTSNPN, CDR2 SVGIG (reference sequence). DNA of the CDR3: TGTGCCTGGATTCACTCTGGAAACACCATATATTTT. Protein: CAWIHSGNTIYF.